A selection of T cell receptor beta chains follows, all from one sample in a study of human T cells and chemical hapten exposure. Using its own MiXCR run on the RACE reads, TCRdb lists one record per CDR3 protein. Of 84,000 or so distinct CDR3 sequences in the sample, roughly 10% were seen once. Here the sequenced sample was whole blood, taken in connection with sensitization to the hapten diphenylcyclopropenone (DPC). These receptors all stem from a woman in her twenties or thirties with alopecia areata. Some clones in this sample may be carry-over from other donors' samples. Each CDR3 is given with its conserved first and last residue. A D gene is named only where the DNA matches it firmly. Not every row has a clone size; where given, it reads once, few, many or a size class.

J gene: TRBJ2-1; clone size: many; V gene: TRBV6-1; CDR3 length: 14; D gene: NA; CDR3 protein: CASSEAPSYNEQFF; CDR3 DNA: TGTGCCAGCAGTGAGGCCCCCTCCTACAATGAGCAGTTCTTC
J gene: TRBJ2-5; clone size: NA; V gene: TRBV9; CDR3 length: 15; D gene: TRBD2; CDR3 protein: CASSVGGGPKETQYF; CDR3 DNA: TGTGCCAGCAGCGTAGGGGGAGGGCCGAAAGAGACCCAGTACTTC
J gene: TRBJ2-1; clone size: many; V gene: TRBV7-6; CDR3 length: 16; D gene: TRBD2; CDR3 protein: CASSASLAGGDNEQFF; CDR3 DNA: TGTGCCAGCAGCGCATCACTAGCGGGGGGGGACAATGAGCAGTTCTTC
J gene: TRBJ2-3; clone size: few; V gene: TRBV4-2; CDR3 length: 14; D gene: NA; CDR3 protein: CASSRMLVTDTQYF; CDR3 DNA: TGTGCCAGCAGCCGGATGCTTGTGACAGATACGCAGTATTTT
J gene: TRBJ2-5; clone size: many; V gene: TRBV6-5; CDR3 length: 14; D gene: NA; CDR3 protein: CASSPRQTQETQYF; CDR3 DNA: TGTGCCAGCAGCCCCCGACAGACCCAAGAGACCCAGTACTTC
J gene: TRBJ1-2; clone size: NA; V gene: TRBV29-1; CDR3 length: 15; D gene: TRBD1; CDR3 protein: CSVVGPGQASYGYTF; CDR3 DNA: TGCAGCGTTGTGGGCCCGGGACAGGCTAGCTATGGCTACACCTTC
J gene: TRBJ1-2; clone size: NA; V gene: TRBV11-2; CDR3 length: 12; D gene: NA; CDR3 protein: CASSLQGRSYTF; CDR3 DNA: TGTGCCAGCAGCTTACAGGGGCGGAGCTACACCTTC
J gene: TRBJ2-7; clone size: NA; V gene: TRBV28; CDR3 length: 14; D gene: TRBD1; CDR3 protein: CASRPWTGNYEQYF; CDR3 DNA: TGTGCCAGCAGGCCATGGACAGGGAACTACGAGCAGTACTTC
J gene: TRBJ2-1; clone size: few; V gene: TRBV2; CDR3 length: 11; D gene: TRBD1; CDR3 protein: CASGRGNEQFF; CDR3 DNA: TGTGCCAGCGGCAGGGGGAATGAGCAGTTCTTC
J gene: TRBJ2-1; clone size: NA; V gene: TRBV20-1; CDR3 length: 15; D gene: TRBD1; CDR3 protein: CSARDQQGSYNEQFF; CDR3 DNA: TGCAGTGCTAGAGATCAACAGGGGTCCTACAATGAGCAGTTCTTC
J gene: TRBJ2-1; clone size: many; V gene: TRBV12-3/TRBV12-4; CDR3 length: 12; D gene: NA; CDR3 protein: CASSPPSPQQFF; CDR3 DNA: TGTGCCAGCAGTCCCCCGAGCCCCCAGCAGTTCTTC
J gene: TRBJ1-1; clone size: many; V gene: TRBV24-1; CDR3 length: 13; D gene: NA; CDR3 protein: CATSDPDAGEAFF; CDR3 DNA: TGTGCCACCAGTGACCCAGACGCAGGGGAAGCTTTCTTT
J gene: TRBJ2-7; clone size: few; V gene: TRBV30; CDR3 length: 13; D gene: NA; CDR3 protein: CAWAAGGSYEQYF; CDR3 DNA: TGTGCCTGGGCTGCCGGGGGATCCTACGAGCAGTACTTC
J gene: TRBJ2-7; clone size: few; V gene: TRBV2; CDR3 length: 12; D gene: NA; CDR3 protein: CASGRGPDEQYF; CDR3 DNA: TGTGCCAGCGGACGGGGCCCGGACGAGCAGTACTTC
J gene: TRBJ2-5; clone size: NA; V gene: TRBV27; CDR3 length: 15; D gene: TRBD2; CDR3 protein: CASSQTSGRQETQYF; CDR3 DNA: TGTGCCAGCAGTCAAACTAGCGGGAGGCAAGAGACCCAGTACTTC
J gene: TRBJ2-3; clone size: once; V gene: TRBV12-3/TRBV12-4; CDR3 length: 13; D gene: NA; CDR3 protein: CASSFGALDTQYF; CDR3 DNA: TGTGCCAGCAGTTTTGGGGCTTTAGATACGCAGTATTTT
J gene: TRBJ2-7; clone size: many; V gene: TRBV6-2/TRBV6-3; CDR3 length: 12; D gene: NA; CDR3 protein: CATLDRPGEQYF; CDR3 DNA: TGTGCCACGTTGGACCGCCCAGGCGAGCAGTACTTC
J gene: TRBJ2-7; clone size: NA; V gene: TRBV20-1; CDR3 length: 13; D gene: NA; CDR3 protein: CSASSGRGYEQYF; CDR3 DNA: TGCAGTGCTAGTTCGGGCAGGGGCTACGAGCAGTACTTC
J gene: TRBJ2-7; clone size: few; V gene: TRBV19; CDR3 length: 15; D gene: TRBD1; CDR3 protein: CASSIPGQGTYEQYF; CDR3 DNA: TGTGCCAGTAGTATACCGGGACAGGGGACCTACGAGCAGTACTTC
J gene: TRBJ2-2; clone size: many; V gene: TRBV20-1; CDR3 length: 15; D gene: TRBD2; CDR3 protein: CSASRGGLAHGELFF; CDR3 DNA: TGCAGTGCTAGTAGGGGGGGACTAGCCCACGGGGAGCTGTTTTTT
J gene: TRBJ2-3; clone size: few; V gene: TRBV4-2; CDR3 length: 18; D gene: NA; CDR3 protein: CASSQDMPRLDWTDTQYF; CDR3 DNA: TGTGCCAGCAGCCAAGATATGCCCAGGTTGGATTGGACAGATACGCAGTATTTT
J gene: TRBJ2-1; clone size: few; V gene: TRBV6-1; CDR3 length: 15; D gene: TRBD2; CDR3 protein: CASSGPLAGPNEQFF; CDR3 DNA: TGTGCCAGCAGTGGCCCACTAGCGGGACCCAATGAGCAGTTCTTC
J gene: TRBJ1-1; clone size: NA; V gene: TRBV7-3; CDR3 length: 15; D gene: NA; CDR3 protein: CASSLTGALNTEAFF; CDR3 DNA: TGTGCCAGCAGCTTAACGGGAGCATTGAACACTGAAGCTTTCTTT
J gene: TRBJ1-1; clone size: few; V gene: TRBV7-9; CDR3 length: 15; D gene: NA; CDR3 protein: CASSLEKGTNTEAFF; CDR3 DNA: TGTGCCAGCAGCTTGGAGAAGGGAACGAACACTGAAGCTTTCTTT
J gene: TRBJ2-7; clone size: few; V gene: TRBV7-6; CDR3 length: 15; D gene: NA; CDR3 protein: CASSTGPESSYEQYF; CDR3 DNA: TGTGCCAGCAGTACGGGACCAGAAAGCTCCTACGAGCAGTACTTC
J gene: TRBJ1-5; clone size: many; V gene: TRBV5-1; CDR3 length: 16; D gene: NA; CDR3 protein: CASSLDDRNSNQPQHF; CDR3 DNA: TGCGCCAGCAGCTTGGACGACAGAAATAGCAATCAGCCCCAGCATTTT
J gene: TRBJ1-1; clone size: NA; V gene: TRBV6-5; CDR3 length: 14; D gene: NA; CDR3 protein: CASSYSTGRAEAFF; CDR3 DNA: TGTGCCAGCAGTTACTCGACGGGTCGCGCTGAAGCTTTCTTT
J gene: TRBJ1-5; clone size: NA; V gene: TRBV15; CDR3 length: 15; D gene: NA; CDR3 protein: CATSREGGPDQPQHF; CDR3 DNA: TGTGCCACCAGCAGAGAGGGGGGCCCGGATCAGCCCCAGCATTTT
J gene: TRBJ1-5; clone size: many; V gene: TRBV2; CDR3 length: 14; D gene: NA; CDR3 protein: CASRSFPSNQPQHF; CDR3 DNA: TGTGCCAGCCGGAGCTTCCCTAGCAATCAGCCCCAGCATTTT
J gene: TRBJ2-1; clone size: many; V gene: TRBV29-1; CDR3 length: 17; D gene: TRBD2; CDR3 protein: CSVEGGLAGGRYNEQFF; CDR3 DNA: TGCAGCGTTGAAGGGGGGCTAGCGGGAGGGCGCTACAATGAGCAGTTCTTC
J gene: TRBJ1-1; clone size: NA; V gene: TRBV20-1; CDR3 length: 15; D gene: NA; CDR3 protein: CSARGGGGLNTEAFF; CDR3 DNA: TGCAGTGCTAGGGGAGGGGGAGGATTGAACACTGAAGCTTTCTTT
J gene: TRBJ2-3; clone size: many; V gene: TRBV3-1; CDR3 length: 15; D gene: NA; CDR3 protein: CASSRSSSRTDTQYF; CDR3 DNA: TGTGCCAGCAGCCGGTCGTCCAGCCGCACAGATACGCAGTATTTT
J gene: TRBJ2-6; clone size: NA; V gene: TRBV9; CDR3 length: 18; D gene: TRBD1; CDR3 protein: CASSAPGQTSSGANVLTF; CDR3 DNA: TGTGCCAGCAGCGCCCCGGGACAGACCTCCTCTGGGGCCAACGTCCTGACTTTC
J gene: TRBJ2-7; clone size: many; V gene: TRBV3-1; CDR3 length: 14; D gene: TRBD1; CDR3 protein: CASSQGTGSGVEYF; CDR3 DNA: TGTGCCAGCAGCCAAGGGACAGGGTCCGGGGTAGAGTACTTC
J gene: TRBJ2-7; clone size: NA; V gene: TRBV20-1; CDR3 length: 13; D gene: TRBD2; CDR3 protein: CSASTLAGITQYF; CDR3 DNA: TGCAGTGCTAGTACCCTAGCGGGGATAACGCAGTACTTC
J gene: TRBJ2-7; clone size: many; V gene: TRBV30; CDR3 length: 12; D gene: NA; CDR3 protein: CAWSTGTGEQYF; CDR3 DNA: TGTGCCTGGAGTACGGGGACTGGGGAGCAGTACTTC
J gene: TRBJ2-1; clone size: NA; V gene: TRBV6-5; CDR3 length: 16; D gene: NA; CDR3 protein: CASSYLDPEPYNEQFF; CDR3 DNA: TGTGCCAGCAGTTACCTCGACCCTGAGCCCTACAATGAGCAGTTCTTC
J gene: TRBJ2-2; clone size: many; V gene: TRBV9; CDR3 length: 14; D gene: NA; CDR3 protein: CASSVTVNTGELFF; CDR3 DNA: TGTGCCAGCAGCGTTACAGTTAACACCGGGGAGCTGTTTTTT
J gene: TRBJ2-1; clone size: many; V gene: TRBV7-9; CDR3 length: 15; D gene: NA; CDR3 protein: CASSLIQGTNNEQFF; CDR3 DNA: TGTGCCAGCAGCTTAATACAGGGGACTAACAATGAGCAGTTCTTC
J gene: TRBJ2-3; clone size: NA; V gene: TRBV20-1; CDR3 length: 13; D gene: TRBD2; CDR3 protein: CSASASGTDTQYF; CDR3 DNA: TGCAGTGCTAGCGCTAGCGGGACAGATACGCAGTATTTT
J gene: TRBJ1-5; clone size: many; V gene: TRBV5-1; CDR3 length: 15; D gene: TRBD1; CDR3 protein: CASSPSTGGNQPQHF; CDR3 DNA: TGCGCCAGCAGCCCTTCGACAGGGGGCAATCAGCCCCAGCATTTT
J gene: TRBJ1-1; clone size: NA; V gene: TRBV7-2; CDR3 length: 14; D gene: TRBD1; CDR3 protein: CASSLQGAGTEAFF; CDR3 DNA: TGTGCCAGCAGCTTACAGGGGGCAGGCACTGAAGCTTTCTTT
J gene: TRBJ2-1; clone size: NA; V gene: TRBV4-3; CDR3 length: 14; D gene: NA; CDR3 protein: CASSQALAINEQFF; CDR3 DNA: TGCGCCAGCAGCCAGGCCCTAGCTATTAATGAGCAGTTCTTC
J gene: TRBJ1-2; clone size: few; V gene: TRBV6-5; CDR3 length: 15; D gene: NA; CDR3 protein: CASSYGARGYYGYTF; CDR3 DNA: TGTGCCAGCAGTTACGGGGCAAGAGGGTACTATGGCTACACCTTC
J gene: TRBJ2-1; clone size: many; V gene: TRBV3-1; CDR3 length: 14; D gene: TRBD2; CDR3 protein: CASSQLSSGREQFF; CDR3 DNA: TGTGCCAGCAGCCAACTATCTAGCGGGAGGGAGCAGTTCTTC
J gene: TRBJ2-1; clone size: many; V gene: TRBV20-1; CDR3 length: 13; D gene: TRBD2; CDR3 protein: CSAPRTSGNEQFF; CDR3 DNA: TGCAGTGCTCCAAGGACTAGCGGGAATGAGCAGTTCTTC
J gene: TRBJ1-6; clone size: many; V gene: TRBV12-3/TRBV12-4; CDR3 length: 14; D gene: TRBD1; CDR3 protein: CASSFGTENSPLHF; CDR3 DNA: TGTGCCAGCAGTTTCGGGACAGAGAATTCACCCCTCCACTTT
J gene: TRBJ2-7; clone size: NA; V gene: TRBV6-6; CDR3 length: 16; D gene: TRBD2; CDR3 protein: CASSPGLAGGSYEQYF; CDR3 DNA: TGTGCCAGCAGTCCCGGACTAGCGGGAGGCTCCTACGAGCAGTACTTC
J gene: TRBJ1-3; clone size: NA; V gene: TRBV7-2; CDR3 length: 13; D gene: TRBD1; CDR3 protein: CASSRGQENTIYF; CDR3 DNA: TGTGCCAGCAGTAGGGGGCAAGAAAACACCATATATTTT
J gene: TRBJ2-5; clone size: NA; V gene: TRBV28; CDR3 length: 11; D gene: NA; CDR3 protein: CASSSSGTQYF; CDR3 DNA: TGTGCCAGCAGTTCCTCCGGGACCCAGTACTTC